A selection of T cell receptor beta chains follows, all from one sample in a study of response to subunit inactivated influenza vaccine. In TCRdb, the RT-PCR reads were re-called with MiXCR into one record per CDR3 protein. The sample holds 150,000 to 200,000 distinct CDR3 sequences, approximately 11% seen once. The sample here was non-naive T cells sorted from PBMCs, taken roughly 45 days after vaccination. These receptors were obtained from a man in his fifties or sixties who received an inactivated influenza vaccine. The CDR3 runs from the conserved cysteine through the conserved F or W. The D gene is left open where the match is weak. Clone size is stated in some rows and not others, as once, few, many or a class when expanded.

D gene,J gene,clone size,V gene,CDR3 protein,CDR3 DNA
.,TRBJ2-3,few,TRBV20-1,CSASRVRSTDTQYF,TGCAGTGCTAGTAGGGTTAGGAGCACAGATACGCAGTATTTT
.,TRBJ2-6,.,TRBV6-5,CASSYRPGSGANVLTF,TGTGCCAGCAGTTACCGTCCCGGGTCTGGGGCCAACGTCCTGACTTTC
.,TRBJ1-2,many,TRBV5-1,CASSPDSYGYTF,TGCGCCAGCAGCCCGGACAGTTATGGCTACACCTTC
TRBD2,TRBJ2-3,few,TRBV6-2/TRBV6-3,CASRRLAGGKDTQYF,TGTGCCAGCAGGCGACTAGCGGGGGGGAAAGATACGCAGTATTTT
TRBD1,TRBJ1-5,.,TRBV5-4,CASSRQGDQPQHF,TGTGCCAGCAGTCGACAGGGGGATCAGCCCCAGCATTTT
.,TRBJ2-7,few,TRBV9,CASSPTGSFSYEQYF,TGTGCCAGCAGCCCCACGGGGTCCTTCAGCTACGAGCAGTACTTC
.,TRBJ2-5,many,TRBV27,CARKKGETEETQYF,TGTGCCAGAAAAAAGGGGGAGACGGAGGAGACCCAGTACTTC
TRBD1,TRBJ2-1,many,TRBV11-2,CASSLDASGGISSYNEQFF,TGTGCCAGCAGCTTAGATGCGTCAGGGGGCATAAGCTCCTACAATGAGCAGTTCTTC
.,TRBJ2-1,.,TRBV5-1,CASSLVGEGSYNEQFF,TGCGCCAGCAGCTTGGTGGGGGAAGGCTCCTACAATGAGCAGTTCTTC
TRBD1,TRBJ1-1,few,TRBV6-5,CASSYSSWWTGENTEAFF,TGTGCCAGCAGTTACTCGAGTTGGTGGACAGGGGAGAACACTGAAGCTTTCTTT
.,TRBJ2-1,few,TRBV4-2,CASSQEGSEQFF,TGTGCCAGCAGCCAGGAGGGGTCTGAGCAGTTCTTC
.,TRBJ1-2,many,TRBV3-1,CASSPGVGGYGYTF,TGTGCCAGCAGCCCAGGGGTTGGAGGCTATGGCTACACCTTC
TRBD2,TRBJ2-1,.,TRBV27,CASSHSGTSWSVLNEQFF,TGTGCCAGCAGTCATTCCGGGACTAGTTGGTCTGTCTTAAATGAGCAGTTCTTC
TRBD2,TRBJ2-5,.,TRBV6-2/TRBV6-3,CASRPGLAGVETQYF,TGTGCCAGCCGTCCGGGGCTAGCGGGAGTTGAGACCCAGTACTTC
.,TRBJ1-2,many,TRBV12-3/TRBV12-4,CASSSGPDYGYTF,TGTGCCAGCAGCTCGGGACCGGACTATGGCTACACCTTC
TRBD1,TRBJ1-3,few,TRBV12-3/TRBV12-4,CASSDRVTGNTIYF,TGTGCCAGCAGTGACAGGGTTACTGGAAACACCATATATTTT
.,TRBJ2-2,many,TRBV20-1,CSAKSSRTGELFF,TGCAGTGCTAAGAGTAGCCGGACCGGGGAGCTGTTTTTT
.,TRBJ2-7,.,TRBV28,CASSLYISQGAYEQYF,TGTGCCAGCAGTTTATATATAAGTCAAGGGGCCTACGAGCAGTACTTC
.,TRBJ2-5,many,TRBV20-1,CSAREAGPETQYF,TGCAGTGCTAGAGAGGCGGGGCCAGAGACCCAGTACTTC
.,TRBJ1-2,.,TRBV7-2,CASSFLQNYGYTF,TGTGCCAGCAGCTTCTTACAGAACTATGGCTACACCTTC
TRBD2,TRBJ2-7,many,TRBV6-2/TRBV6-3,CASSRSGESTVEQYF,TGTGCCAGCAGCCGGAGCGGGGAGAGTACGGTGGAGCAGTACTTC
.,TRBJ2-1,many,TRBV7-3,CASSPSRDGDEQFF,TGTGCCAGCAGCCCGTCCCGGGACGGGGATGAGCAGTTCTTC
.,TRBJ2-5,few,TRBV25-1,CASSESRYQETQYF,TGTGCCAGCAGTGAATCAAGGTACCAAGAGACCCAGTACTTC
TRBD2,TRBJ2-5,many,TRBV11-2,CASSFTAGSPVAQYF,TGTGCCAGCAGCTTCACAGCGGGGTCCCCAGTGGCCCAGTACTTC
.,TRBJ1-1,few,TRBV12-5,CASGGDGNWAFF,TGTGCTAGTGGGGGGGACGGAAACTGGGCTTTCTTT
.,TRBJ1-1,.,TRBV5-1,CASSKGRDTEAFF,TGCGCCAGCAGCAAGGGGAGGGACACTGAAGCTTTCTTT
TRBD2,TRBJ2-7,.,TRBV7-2,CASSLSSGGLYYEQYF,TGTGCCAGCAGCTTATCGAGCGGGGGGCTTTACTACGAGCAGTACTTC
TRBD2,TRBJ2-3,.,TRBV11-2,CASSLVGSGRATDTQYF,TGTGCCAGCAGCTTAGTCGGTAGCGGGAGGGCGACAGATACGCAGTATTTT
TRBD1,TRBJ2-1,many,TRBV28,CASSPGQGTYNEQFF,TGTGCCAGCAGCCCCGGACAGGGAACCTACAATGAGCAGTTCTTC
.,TRBJ2-7,few,TRBV4-1,CASSQAGHPYEQYF,TGCGCCAGCAGCCAAGCAGGGCACCCCTACGAGCAGTACTTC
.,TRBJ2-3,.,TRBV3-1,CASSQHMGGPGTDTQFF,TGTGCCAGCAGCCAACACATGGGGGGGCCCGGCACAGATACGCAGTTTTTT
TRBD1,TRBJ2-7,many,TRBV12-3/TRBV12-4,CASSFQGTGGSYEQYF,TGTGCCAGCAGTTTTCAAGGGACAGGGGGGAGCTACGAGCAGTACTTC
TRBD2,TRBJ2-1,.,TRBV11-1,CASSLVWVAGGGGAYNEQFF,TGTGCCAGCAGCTTAGTTTGGGTAGCGGGAGGAGGGGGGGCCTACAATGAGCAGTTCTTC
.,TRBJ2-3,few,TRBV7-9,CASSTYMINTQYF,TGTGCCAGCAGCACTTACATGATAAATACGCAGTATTTT
.,TRBJ1-1,.,TRBV11-3,CASSIETGQEAFF,TGTGCCAGCAGTATCGAGACCGGACAGGAAGCTTTCTTT
TRBD1,TRBJ1-4,many,TRBV12-3/TRBV12-4,CASSLDRGSFNEKLFF,TGTGCCAGCAGTTTGGACAGGGGGAGCTTTAATGAAAAACTGTTTTTT
TRBD1,TRBJ2-2,few,TRBV6-2/TRBV6-3,CASTHGTGEAGELFF,TGTGCCAGCACGCACGGGACAGGGGAGGCCGGGGAGCTGTTTTTT
.,TRBJ1-1,.,TRBV5-4,CASSRSIFGGHEAFF,TGTGCCAGCAGCCGTTCCATCTTCGGGGGGCATGAAGCTTTCTTT
TRBD1,TRBJ1-6,.,TRBV3-1,CASSLIQGAGSPLHF,TGTGCCAGCAGCCTAATTCAGGGGGCCGGTTCACCCCTCCACTTT
TRBD1,TRBJ2-4,few,TRBV6-1,CASSLGQLAKNIQYF,TGTGCCAGCAGTCTGGGACAGTTAGCCAAAAACATTCAGTACTTC
TRBD1,TRBJ2-7,few,TRBV7-9,CAGSPWTGGSYEQYF,TGTGCCGGCAGCCCATGGACAGGGGGGTCCTACGAGCAGTACTTC
.,TRBJ2-5,.,TRBV27,CASGQTKETQYF,TGTGCCAGTGGACAGACCAAAGAGACCCAGTACTTC
TRBD2,TRBJ2-1,.,TRBV27,CASSLGVAGASEQFF,TGTGCCAGCAGTTTAGGGGTAGCGGGAGCGTCTGAGCAGTTCTTC
.,TRBJ2-1,many,TRBV21-1,CASSKVNYNEQFF,TGTGCCAGCAGCAAAGTAAACTACAATGAGCAGTTCTTC
TRBD2,TRBJ2-2,many,TRBV5-6,CASSLGGRADTGELFF,TGTGCCAGCAGCTTAGGCGGGAGGGCCGACACCGGGGAGCTGTTTTTT
.,TRBJ2-7,few,TRBV13,CASSLSWGAVSYEQYF,TGTGCCAGCAGCCTTAGCTGGGGGGCCGTATCCTACGAGCAGTACTTC
TRBD2,TRBJ2-7,.,TRBV10-3,CAIRRTSGRGGSYEQYF,TGTGCCATCAGGCGGACTAGCGGGAGAGGGGGCTCCTACGAGCAGTACTTC
.,TRBJ2-6,few,TRBV7-2,CASSARGPVGANVLTF,TGTGCCAGCAGCGCCCGGGGGCCTGTGGGGGCCAACGTCCTGACTTTC
.,TRBJ2-1,.,TRBV2,CASTRRSSYNEQFF,TGTGCCAGCACAAGGCGATCCTCCTACAATGAGCAGTTCTTC
TRBD2,TRBJ2-3,.,TRBV10-2,CASSDKGLAVTDTQYF,TGCGCCAGCAGTGATAAGGGACTAGCAGTCACAGATACGCAGTATTTT
TRBD1,TRBJ2-2,few,TRBV9,CASSVGAQGSGELFF,TGTGCCAGCAGCGTAGGGGCACAGGGGAGCGGGGAGCTGTTTTTT
TRBD1,TRBJ1-5,.,TRBV6-2/TRBV6-3,CASRTTRGRGQVANQPQHF,TGTGCCAGCAGAACTACCCGGGGCAGGGGGCAAGTAGCCAATCAGCCCCAGCATTTT
TRBD1,TRBJ2-1,.,TRBV5-1,CASENRGGSNEQFF,TGCGCCAGCGAAAACAGGGGCGGGTCCAATGAGCAGTTCTTC
.,TRBJ2-3,.,TRBV20-1,CSAGQFLYTDTQYF,TGCAGTGCTGGACAGTTTCTATACACAGATACGCAGTATTTT
TRBD2,TRBJ2-7,few,TRBV3-1,CASSQDRPSGQYF,TGTGCCAGCAGCCAAGACCGGCCTAGCGGGCAGTACTTC
.,TRBJ2-4,few,TRBV2,CASKEGRENIQYF,TGTGCCAGCAAAGAGGGGAGAGAAAACATTCAGTACTTC
.,TRBJ2-4,.,TRBV20-1,CSARGVIGAKNIQYF,TGCAGTGCTAGAGGGGTGATTGGAGCCAAAAACATTCAGTACTTC
.,TRBJ2-3,.,TRBV27,CASSPRVGTDTQYF,TGTGCCAGCTCCCCCAGGGTCGGGACAGATACGCAGTATTTT
.,TRBJ2-7,few,TRBV7-2,CASSLEQGSYEQYF,TGTGCCAGCAGCTTAGAACAGGGATCCTACGAGCAGTACTTC
TRBD1,TRBJ2-4,few,TRBV19,CASSIVWDSLAKNIQYF,TGTGCCAGTAGTATAGTCTGGGACAGTTTAGCCAAAAACATTCAGTACTTC